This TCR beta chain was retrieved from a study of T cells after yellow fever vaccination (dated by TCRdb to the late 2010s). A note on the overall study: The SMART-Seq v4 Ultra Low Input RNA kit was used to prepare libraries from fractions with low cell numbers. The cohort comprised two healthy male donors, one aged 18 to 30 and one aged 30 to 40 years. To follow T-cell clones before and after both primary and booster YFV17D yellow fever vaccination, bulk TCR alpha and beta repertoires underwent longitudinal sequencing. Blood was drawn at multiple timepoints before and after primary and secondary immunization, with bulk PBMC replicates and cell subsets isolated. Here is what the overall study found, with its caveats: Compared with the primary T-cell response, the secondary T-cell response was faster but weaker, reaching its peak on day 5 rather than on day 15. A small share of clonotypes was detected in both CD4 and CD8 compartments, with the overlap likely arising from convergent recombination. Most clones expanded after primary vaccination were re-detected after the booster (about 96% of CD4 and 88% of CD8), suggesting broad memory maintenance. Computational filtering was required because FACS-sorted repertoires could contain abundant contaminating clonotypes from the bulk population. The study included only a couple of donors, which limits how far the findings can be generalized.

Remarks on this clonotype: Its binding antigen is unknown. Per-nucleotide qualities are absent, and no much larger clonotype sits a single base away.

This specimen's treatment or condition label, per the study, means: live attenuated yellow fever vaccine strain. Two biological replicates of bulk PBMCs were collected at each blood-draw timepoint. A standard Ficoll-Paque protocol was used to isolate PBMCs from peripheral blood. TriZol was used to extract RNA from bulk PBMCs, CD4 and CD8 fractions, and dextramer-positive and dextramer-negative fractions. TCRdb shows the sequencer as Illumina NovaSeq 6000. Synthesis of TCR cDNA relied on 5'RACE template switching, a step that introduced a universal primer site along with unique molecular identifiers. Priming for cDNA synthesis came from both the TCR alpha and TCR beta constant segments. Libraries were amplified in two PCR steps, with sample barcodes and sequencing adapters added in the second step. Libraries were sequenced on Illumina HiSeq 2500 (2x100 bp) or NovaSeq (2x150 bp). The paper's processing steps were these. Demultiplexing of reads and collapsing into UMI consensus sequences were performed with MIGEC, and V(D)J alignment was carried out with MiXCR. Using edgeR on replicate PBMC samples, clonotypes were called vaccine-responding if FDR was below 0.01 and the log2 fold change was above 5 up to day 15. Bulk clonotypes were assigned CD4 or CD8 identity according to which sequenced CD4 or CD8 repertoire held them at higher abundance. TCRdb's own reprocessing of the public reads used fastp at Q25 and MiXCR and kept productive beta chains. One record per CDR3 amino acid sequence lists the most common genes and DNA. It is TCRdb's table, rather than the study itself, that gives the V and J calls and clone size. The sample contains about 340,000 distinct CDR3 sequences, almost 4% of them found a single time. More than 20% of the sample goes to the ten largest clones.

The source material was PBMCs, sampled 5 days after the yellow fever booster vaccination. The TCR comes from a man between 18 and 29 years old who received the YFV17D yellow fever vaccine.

CDR3 loop: CASSPTRPGDSPLHF. Here is the DNA: TGTGCCAGCTCACCTACGCGCCCCGGAGACTCACCCCTCCACTTT. Here the chain combines TRBV18 and TRBJ1-6; there is no confident call for the D gene. The CDR3 sequence holds 15 residues, the cysteine and phenylalanine included. The retained sequence is limited to the CDR3, 45 bases, with the frame set at the first base. The trim is 3 bases for V and 10 bases for J, with a gap of 16 bases between the germline ends. In the germline V gene, CDR1 corresponds to KGHSH and CDR2 to LQKENI.